The rows below give T cell receptor beta chains drawn from one sample of a study of CD4+ T cells in melanoma. Using immunoSEQ multiplex PCR, the repertoire was profiled, and TCRdb retains in-frame clones only, with some absent. The table has about 13,000 clones, approximately 80% seen once. The specimen sequenced was cells from a culture (not recorded whether cultured in vitro). The receptor set was obtained from a human donor with melanoma. Both conserved end residues are part of each CDR3. The order of the fields is J gene, clone size, D gene, V gene, CDR3 DNA, CDR3 protein. The D gene is left open where the match is weak. For some rows the clone size is stated as once, few or many, or as a class when expanded; others skip it.

TRBJ2-5,-,-,TRBV7-2,TGTGCCAGCAGCTTATGGGAGACCCAGTACTTC,CASSLWETQYF
TRBJ1-2,-,-,TRBV7-9,TGTGCCAGCAGCATGGGTGGCTATGGCTACACCTTC,CASSMGGYGYTF
TRBJ1-3,few,-,TRBV4-2,TGTGCCAGCAGCCAAGGGGTCGGAAACACCATATATTTT,CASSQGVGNTIYF
TRBJ1-2,-,-,TRBV2,TGTGCCAGCAGTAGACAGGAGTTCTATGGCTACACCTTC,CASSRQEFYGYTF
TRBJ2-3,-,TRBD2,TRBV11-2,TGTGCCAGCAGCTTAGGTCGGACTAGCGACCGCACAGATACGCAGTATTTT,CASSLGRTSDRTDTQYF
TRBJ1-1,-,TRBD1,TRBV19,TGTGCCAGTAGTATGGGTACAGGGGGTCACACTGAAGCTTTCTTT,CASSMGTGGHTEAFF
TRBJ1-2,-,-,TRBV10-2,TGCGCCACGAGGGTAAACGGCTACACCTTC,CATRVNGYTF
TRBJ2-1,-,-,TRBV5-1,TGCGCCAGCAGCTTGGGGGGTGAAAGGGAGCAGTTCTTC,CASSLGGEREQFF
TRBJ2-5,-,TRBD2,TRBV10-3,TGTGCCACCCAGCGGGGTCTCCAAGAGACCCAGTACTTC,CATQRGLQETQYF
TRBJ1-2,-,-,TRBV6-6,TGTGCCAGCAGTCCCGTCGGGATCCGTGGCTACACCTTC,CASSPVGIRGYTF
TRBJ1-4,-,TRBD1,TRBV11-2,TGTGCCAGCAGCATCCGACAGGGGGCTTATGAAAAACTGTTTTTT,CASSIRQGAYEKLFF
TRBJ2-3,-,TRBD2,TRBV5-1,TGCGCCAGCAGCGAGGGACTAGCAAGGACGCAGTATTTT,CASSEGLARTQYF
TRBJ2-3,-,-,TRBV10-3,TGTGCCATCAGTGAGCCTATCTCCATGGATAACTCAGATACGCAGTATTTT,CAISEPISMDNSDTQYF
TRBJ1-2,-,-,TRBV4-2,TGTGCCAGCAGCCGGGACCAGGGGTCCGGCTATGGCTACACCTTC,CASSRDQGSGYGYTF
TRBJ2-1,-,-,TRBV29-1,TGCAGCGGGGGGTCCAGAAGGACTGAGCAGTTCTTC,CSGGSRRTEQFF
TRBJ2-3,-,TRBD1,TRBV6-1,TGTGCCAGCAGTGAACAGGGGGCAAACGGGGATACGCAGTATTTT,CASSEQGANGDTQYF
TRBJ2-7,once,-,TRBV5-1,TGCGCCAGCAGCTGGCTCCAGGGGGGGTCCTACGAGCAGTACTTC,CASSWLQGGSYEQYF
TRBJ2-7,-,-,TRBV7-2,TGTGCCAGCAGCTTAGTTTATACAGGAGCCTACGAGCAGTACTTC,CASSLVYTGAYEQYF
TRBJ1-2,-,-,TRBV7-2,TGTGCCAGCAGCTGGGGCGGGTCTAACTATGGCTACACCTTC,CASSWGGSNYGYTF
TRBJ2-1,-,-,TRBV5-1,TGCGCCAGCAGCTTAATCCCGGGCCAAGGGAATGAGCAGTTCTTC,CASSLIPGQGNEQFF
TRBJ1-4,-,-,TRBV5-1,TGCGCCTCGAAGTTGGGGACGGAAAATGAAAAACTGTTTTTT,CASKLGTENEKLFF
TRBJ1-1,-,-,TRBV6-5,TGTGCCAGCAGTTACTCAGGCAGCATGAACACTGAAGCTTTCTTT,CASSYSGSMNTEAFF
TRBJ1-1,-,-,TRBV5-1,TGCGCCAGCAGCTTGAGGTTCTCGGTCACTGAAGCTTTCTTT,CASSLRFSVTEAFF
TRBJ1-3,-,-,TRBV20-1,TGCAGTGCTAAGACTGGAAACACCATATATTTT,CSAKTGNTIYF
TRBJ2-7,-,-,TRBV6-5,TGTGCCAGCAGTTACTCCGGTGTCTGGAAATCCTACGAGCAGTACTTC,CASSYSGVWKSYEQYF
TRBJ2-7,few,TRBD1,TRBV6-1,TGTGCCAGCAGTGACCGCGGACAGGGGTTCACCTACGAGCAGTACTTC,CASSDRGQGFTYEQYF
TRBJ2-3,-,TRBD1,TRBV18,TGTGCCAGCTTTGGGGACAGACGGGATACGCAGTATTTT,CASFGDRRDTQYF
TRBJ1-1,-,-,TRBV5-1,TGCGCCAGCAGCTTGCAGGGAGGGAACACTGAAGCTTTCTTT,CASSLQGGNTEAFF